The next 19 T cell receptor beta chains were all read from a single sample in a study of OX40 agonist ivuxolimab in advanced cancers. Assay: immunoSEQ multiplex PCR; the TCRdb copy retains only in-frame clones and omits some. Of roughly 50,000 clones detected, around 90% appear once; the ten largest clones hold about 7%. The sequencing used CD4+ or CD8+ T cells sorted from blood, collected in a trial of the OX40 agonist ivuxolimab. These receptors were collected from an adult with an advanced solid tumor such as melanoma, head and neck, liver or kidney cancer.

The chain carries TRBV9 and TRBJ1-4; weak D call: TRBD1 (6 bases). In germline, CDR1 is SGDLS, CDR2 YYNGEE. The V and J ends lost 0 bases and 8 bases respectively, with 14 bases between them. The CDR3 is made up of 15 amino acids. CDR3 protein: CASSVGGTPGEKLFF. The CDR3 DNA follows: TGTGCCAGCAGCGTAGGCGGGACACCCGGGGAAAAACTGTTTTTT. Filled out from reference TRBV9 and TRBJ1-4, the complete variable domain reads DSGVTQTPKHLITATGQRVTLRCSPRSGDLSVYWYQQSLDQGLQFLIQYYNGEERAKGNILERFSAQQFPDLHSELNLSSLELGDSALYFCASSVGGTPGEKLFFGSGTQLSVL.

V usage is TRBV6-6 and J usage is TRBJ1-2; D perhaps matches TRBD1 (5 bases). The CDR3 is 15 residues long. V lost 0 bases to trimming and J lost 0 bases, with 8 bases between them. The germline V gene has CDR1 MNHNY and CDR2 SVGAGI (reference sequence). The DNA of the CDR3 is TGTGCCAGCAGTTACTCTCAGGGATCTAACTATGGCTACACCTTC. This sequence encodes CASSYSQGSNYGYTF.

Here the CDR3 reads CASSVGQLEAFF. The CDR3 bases are TGTGCCAGTAGTGTCGGACAGCTTGAAGCTTTCTTT. This chain connects TRBV19 to TRBJ1-1; possible D gene TRBD1, 6 bases. The germline CDR1 and CDR2 sequences are LNHDA and SQIVND (reference sequence). This CDR3 is 12 amino acids long. Trimming took 5 bases from V and 7 from J, leaving 11 bases between them.

V is TRBV27 and J is TRBJ2-5, with D possibly matching TRBD1 (5 bases). Trimming shortened V by 2 bases and J by 4 bases, and 11 bases separated the two germline ends. The CDR3 has 14 residues. Germline-derived CDR1 and CDR2 are MNHEY and SMNVEV (reference sequence). This chain's CDR3 is CASSLQGWGETQYF. The CDR3 coding sequence is TGTGCCAGCAGTTTACAGGGATGGGGAGAGACCCAGTACTTC.

The chain couples TRBV5-1 to TRBJ2-1; 7 bases map to TRBD1. CDR1 SGHRS and CDR2 YFSETQ come from the germline V gene. The CDR3 covers 16 residues. V shed 2 bases, J shed 6 bases, and the junction held 11 bases outside the gene matches. The CDR3 nucleotides are TGCGCCAGCAGCTTTTTAGGGGGCGACCTAGGCAATGAGCAGTTCTTC. Amino acids: CASSFLGGDLGNEQFF.

The genes are TRBV11-2 and TRBJ2-1; TRBD1 matches 7 bases. V lost 2 bases and J lost 9; bases outside the gene matches: 13. Germline CDR1 SGHAT, CDR2 FQNNGV. The CDR3 is 16 residues long. CDR3 sequence: CASSLFPDRAFSEQFF. CDR3 in DNA: TGTGCCAGCAGCTTATTCCCAGACAGGGCCTTTTCTGAGCAGTTCTTC.

This chain uses TRBV5-6 with TRBJ2-7, with D unclear. This CDR3 has 15 amino acids. V was pared by 4 bases and J by 2 bases, with 16 bases between. Germline V gene lookup returns CDR1 SGHDT and CDR2 YYEEEE. In DNA form, the CDR3 reads TGTGCCAGCAGCACCGACGCCGACCGAACCTACGAGCAGTACTTC. Translating it yields CASSTDADRTYEQYF.

The rearrangement uses TRBV7-9 and TRBJ1-2; 7 bases are shared with TRBD1. V shed 5 bases and J 3 bases; nucleotides not matched to a gene: 6. Germline CDR1 is SEHNR and CDR2 is FQNEAQ (reference sequence). CDR3 length: 14 residues. The CDR3 nucleotides read TGTGCCAGCAGCCGAGACGGACAGGACTATGGCTACACCTTC. Protein sequence: CASSRDGQDYGYTF. The complete variable domain, with remaining parts taken from reference TRBV7-9 and TRBJ1-2, reads DTGVSQNPRHKITKRGQNVTFRCDPISEHNRLYWYRQTLGQGPEFLTYFQNEAQLEKSRLLSDRFSAERPKGSFSTLEIQRTEQGDSAMYLCASSRDGQDYGYTFGSGTRLTVV.

The chain links TRBV28 to TRBJ2-3, with D perhaps assigned TRBD1 or TRBD2 (5 bases each). Trimming left V 2 bases short and J 2 bases short, with 17 bases between. Per the germline V gene, CDR1 is MDHEN and CDR2 is SYDVKM. There are 17 residues in the CDR3. This chain's CDR3 is CASSLEGSSHNTDTQYF. CDR3 nucleotide sequence: TGTGCCAGCAGTTTAGAGGGGTCTAGCCATAACACAGATACGCAGTATTTT.

This clone came up once. The chain carries TRBV4-1 and TRBJ1-5; D is unresolved. Germline CDR1 is MGHRA and CDR2 is YSYEKL. V was shortened by 5 bases and J by 0 bases, with 11 bases between the two germline ends. This CDR3 spans 15 amino acids. The CDR3 DNA follows: TGCGCCAGCAGCGTGGGCAAGTATAGCAATCAGCCCCAGCATTTT. Translation gives CASSVGKYSNQPQHF.

V is TRBV5-5 and J is TRBJ2-7, with 7 bases fitting TRBD1. Trimming cost V 0 bases and J 2 bases; bases outside gene matches: 5. The germline V gene has CDR1 SGHKS and CDR2 YYEKEE (reference sequence). There are 15 residues in the CDR3. Here the CDR3 reads CASSLEHRGTYEQYF. The CDR3 DNA follows: TGTGCCAGCAGCTTGGAACACAGGGGAACCTACGAGCAGTACTTC.

The rearrangement joins TRBV21-1 to TRBJ2-7; the table's D call, TRBD1, has no DNA check behind it. TRBV21-1 is annotated as a pseudogene. This CDR3 contains 13 residues. The CDR3 DNA reads TGTGCCAGCAGCAATTGGGACAGTTACGAGCAGTACGTC. As protein: CASSNWDSYEQYV.

This chain connects TRBV29-1 to TRBJ1-1; D might be TRBD1 (6 bases). Germline values: CDR1 SQVTM, CDR2 ANQGSEA. This CDR3 has 12 residues. Trimming cost V 7 bases and J 1 base, with 10 bases left between them. CDR3 amino acids: CSALTGNTEAFF. The CDR3 bases are TGCAGCGCCCTGACAGGGAACACTGAAGCTTTCTTT. The full variable domain, with the rest looked up from reference TRBV29-1 and TRBJ1-1, is SAVISQKPSRDICQRGTSLTIQCQVDSQVTMMFWYRQQPGQSLTLIATANQGSEATYESGFVIDKFPISRPNLTFSTLTVSNMSPEDSSIYLCSALTGNTEAFFGQGTRLTVV.

V usage is TRBV5-8 and J usage is TRBJ2-5, with 9 bases matching TRBD1. There are 15 residues in the CDR3. The V segment lost 4 bases and the J segment 8 bases; nucleotides outside the gene matches: 12. Germline CDR1 and CDR2: SGHTS and YDEGEE. CDR3 in amino acids: CASSIRDRVPDTQYF. CDR3 DNA sequence: TGTGCCAGCAGCATACGGGACAGGGTGCCCGATACCCAGTACTTC.

This clone was found once. V gene TRBV4-1 combines with J gene TRBJ1-1, with 7 bases identical to TRBD1. This CDR3 comprises 17 residues. Unmatched junction bases numbered 9, after V lost 1 base and J lost 1 base. Germline V gives CDR1 MGHRA, CDR2 YSYEKL. CDR3: CASSQAVRGLRNTEAFF. The CDR3 DNA reads as TGCGCCAGCAGCCAAGCGGTAAGGGGGCTACGGAACACTGAAGCTTTCTTT.

This clone was detected only a few times. The gene calls are TRBV4-1 and TRBJ2-7; TRBD2 might be the D (5 bases). Germline V gene lookup returns CDR1 MGHRA and CDR2 YSYEKL. V was cut by 1 base and J by 2 bases, with 12 bases left in between. The CDR3 loop spans 15 amino acids. The CDR3 DNA reads as TGCGCCAGCAGCCAAGGAGAGGAGGTCACCTACGAGCAGTACGTC. Residues: CASSQGEEVTYEQYV.

This chain connects TRBV2 to TRBJ1-5, with a possible D match to TRBD1 (6 bases). V lost 6 bases, J lost 3 bases, and 12 bases lay in between. This CDR3 is 14 amino acids long. Germline V gives CDR1 SNHLY, CDR2 FYNNEI. CDR3 sequence: CASSSRDTNQPQHF. The CDR3 DNA follows: TGTGCCAGCAGCTCTCGGGACACCAATCAGCCCCAGCATTTT.

V and J are TRBV19 and TRBJ2-7, with a possible D match to TRBD1 (6 bases). The germline V and J ends were trimmed by 3 bases and 3 bases, with 15 bases remaining between them. CDR1 and CDR2 from the germline V gene are LNHDA and SQIVND (reference sequence). The CDR3 length is 15 residues. CDR3 nucleotides: TGTGCCAGTAGTATCCAGGGGCGGAAAGGCTACGAGCAGTACGTC. Amino acids: CASSIQGRKGYEQYV.

The genes are TRBV7-8 and TRBJ2-1, with D hard to call. The CDR3 covers 13 residues. Germline CDR1 reads SGHVS; CDR2 reads FQNEAQ. The germline V and J ends were trimmed by 8 bases and 0 bases, with 8 bases remaining between them. CDR3 in amino acids: CASGSSSYNEQFF. In DNA, the CDR3 is TGTGCCAGCGGGTCGAGCTCCTACAATGAGCAGTTCTTC.